What follows describes a single T cell receptor (beta chain). Seattle patients were enrolled while actively infected and followed longitudinally. The data were obtained in a study of blood T cell repertoires in COVID-19. Study-level background: Sources were T cells, B-cell-depleted T cells, or PBMCs; the material itself was cDNA or gDNA.

Germline loops: CDR1 LNHDA, CDR2 SQIVND (reference sequence). V was cut by 4 bases and J by 5 bases, with 9 bases left in between. The CDR3 totals 13 residues. Per the authors' pipeline: Estimates of nucleated cell counts were drawn from the amplification of reference gene primers. Profiling relied on immunoSEQ multiplex PCR, and the TCRdb table lists in-frame clones only, not all of them. V and J calls and clone size are given by that table; D and trimming were obtained from the DNA. The table records about 300,000 clones, approximately 84% of them present only once. The sample taken for sequencing was peripheral blood. The chain combines TRBV19 with TRBJ1-5; no clear D gene. The source of this sequence is a human donor with COVID-19, enrolled during active disease. The donor label of this sample is uncertain. The CDR3 sequence is CASSTARDQPQHF. CDR3 nucleotides: TGTGCCAGTAGTACGGCGAGGGATCAGCCCCAGCATTTT.